This T cell receptor (beta chain) is drawn from a study of a mutant IDH1 vaccine in newly diagnosed glioma. This CDR3 is 15 amino acids long. The J segment lost 2 bases and the V segment lost 3 bases, leaving 0 bases of the junction unmatched. Germline CDR1 is SGHDN and CDR2 is FVKESK. Profiled with immunoSEQ multiplex PCR; TCRdb holds only in-frame clones, not every one. The sample consists of just under 45,000 clones, approximately 90% of them appearing once. As to time point: week 23, last vaccination. Each dose delivered 300 ug of mutant IDH1 20-mer peptide subcutaneously with imiquimod. As regards this clone: Its antigen is not known.

The origin of this receptor is a man aged 50-60 years with glioma. This chain links TRBV14 with TRBJ2-6; 8 bases agree with TRBD1. Sequencing was performed on PBMCs, taken from a glioma patient whose treatment included an IDH1 peptide vaccine. CDR3 in DNA: TGTGCCAGCAGCCAGACAGGGGCTGGGGCCAACGTCCTGACTTTC. It specifies CASSQTGAGANVLTF.